What follows are 19 T cell receptor beta chains derived from one specimen sequenced in a study of T cells after yellow fever vaccination. TCRdb reprocessed the 5' RACE reads via MiXCR and lists one record per CDR3 protein. The sample holds 150,000 to 200,000 distinct CDR3 sequences, 9.5% to 11% seen once. The specimen comprised CD8+ T cells sorted from PBMCs, sampled 15 days after the yellow fever booster vaccination. These receptors came from a man between 18 and 35 years old who received the YFV17D yellow fever vaccine.

This clonotype has more than one count but fewer than ten. The V gene is TRBV14, the J gene TRBJ2-7; TRBD2 is a possible D gene (7 bases). Germline V lookup: CDR1 SGHDN, CDR2 FVKESK. V was cut by 1 base and J by 4 bases, with 11 bases left in between. This CDR3 region has 14 residues. CDR3 in amino acids: CASSQAAGAYEQYF. The DNA for the CDR3 is TGTGCCAGCAGCCAAGCTGCGGGGGCTTACGAGCAGTACTTC.

J is TRBJ1-1 and V is TRBV7-2; D remains ambiguous. This CDR3 has 14 amino acids. Germline V gene lookup returns CDR1 SGHTA and CDR2 FQGNSA. Deletions cut 3 bases from V and 4 bases from J, with 12 bases between. CDR3 coding DNA: TGTGCCAGCAGCTTCACAGTGGAGGTCACTGAAGCTTTCTTT. Protein sequence: CASSFTVEVTEAFF.

J is TRBJ2-1 and V is TRBV6-5; TRBD1 is a possible D gene (6 bases). The CDR3 length is 11 residues. CDR1 is MNHEY, CDR2 SVGAGI, per germline. The V end was cut by 5 bases, the J end by 10 bases, with 9 bases between. CDR3 nucleotides: TGTGCCAGCAGTGAAGGACAGGAGCAGTTCTTC. It codes for CASSEGQEQFF.

This clonotype was counted ten times or more. The chain couples TRBV7-6 to TRBJ2-2, with D perhaps given as TRBD1 or TRBD2 (6 bases each). Trimming removed 0 bases at V and 0 bases at J, with 20 bases between. The CDR3 totals 20 residues. Germline V lookup: CDR1 SGHVS, CDR2 FNYEAQ. This CDR3 is CASSLAALLVGGPNTGELFF. In nucleotides, the CDR3 is TGTGCCAGCAGCTTAGCTGCCCTCCTGGTAGGGGGGCCGAACACCGGGGAGCTGTTTTTT. The full variable domain, with the rest looked up from reference TRBV7-6 and TRBJ2-2, is GAGVSQSPRYKVTKRGQDVALRCDPISGHVSLYWYRQALGQGPEFLTYFNYEAQQDKSGLPNDRFSAERPEGSISTLTIQRTEQRDSAMYRCASSLAALLVGGPNTGELFFGEGSRLTVL.

For this clonotype: Germline and junction disagree at one end, which may indicate a read error. The genes are TRBV5-1 and TRBJ2-3, with D perhaps given as TRBD1 or TRBD2 (7 bases each). This CDR3 region has 16 residues. Per germline, CDR1 SGHRS and CDR2 YFSETQ. The CDR3 loop is CASSLTTGEGTDMQYF. DNA for the CDR3: TGCGCCAGCAGCTTGACTACAGGGGAGGGCACAGATATGCAGTATTTT.

This clonotype was detected ten times or more. This chain links TRBV29-1 with TRBJ1-1; D gene uncertain. Looked up from germline, CDR1 is SQVTM and CDR2 is ANQGSEA. This CDR3 has 13 residues. Trimming removed 1 base from V and 2 bases from J, with 8 bases in between. CDR3 DNA sequence: TGCAGCGTTGAAGGTTTACTCAACACTGAAGCTTTCTTT. As protein: CSVEGLLNTEAFF.

A few counts support this clonotype. J is TRBJ1-1 and V is TRBV21-1; the table's D call, TRBD1, has no DNA check behind it. TRBV21-1 constitutes a pseudogene. The CDR3 covers 16 residues. The CDR3, as DNA: TGTGCCAGCAGACAGGGGGCCGGTCTCAAGAACACTGAAGCTTTCTTT. This encodes CASRQGAGLKNTEAFF.

In its sample, this clonotype was seen a few times. The genes are TRBV23-1 and TRBJ2-2; D possibly uses TRBD1 or TRBD2 (6 bases each). TRBV23-1 is identified as an open reading frame with a role that is uncertain. The CDR3 loop spans 15 amino acids. The V end lost 6 bases, the J end lost 3 bases, and 14 bases lay between the germline ends. In nucleotides, the CDR3 is TGCGCCAGCAGCCTCCCAGGGGAGGACACCGGGGAGCTGTTTTTT. As protein: CASSLPGEDTGELFF.

J is TRBJ1-2 and V is TRBV4-1; TRBD1 is a possible D gene (5 bases). This CDR3 is built from 16 residues. The germline gives CDR1 MGHRA, CDR2 YSYEKL. Trimming left V 0 bases short and J 4 bases short, with 15 bases between. CDR3 sequence: CASSQDDSGRGYGYTF. The CDR3 DNA sequence: TGCGCCAGCAGCCAAGATGATTCCGGGAGGGGCTATGGCTACACCTTC.

At least ten counts were recorded for this clonotype. The chain employs TRBV13 and TRBJ1-1, with 7 bases aligning to TRBD1. CDR3 size: 13 residues. Germline CDR1 reads PRHDT; CDR2 reads FYEKMQ (reference sequence). The V gene end was trimmed by 8 bases and the J gene end by 6 bases; junction bases not matched to a gene: 9. The DNA for the CDR3 is TGTGCCAGCCTTCTACAGGGGTTTCCTGAAGCTTTCTTT. It is translated as CASLLQGFPEAFF.

The rearrangement links TRBV11-1 to TRBJ2-3, with D perhaps TRBD2 (5 bases). The CDR3 runs to 14 residues. Germline V gives CDR1 SGHAT, CDR2 FQDESV (reference sequence). Deletions cut 1 base from V and 3 bases from J, with 8 bases between. CDR3 coding DNA: TGTGCCAGCAGCTTAGGGAGGACTACAGATACGCAGTATTTT. As protein: CASSLGRTTDTQYF.

The chain employs TRBV7-8 and TRBJ2-7; no reliable D call. Germline V gene lookup returns CDR1 SGHVS and CDR2 FQNEAQ. This CDR3 is 16 amino acids long. Trimming took off 0 bases at V and 0 bases at J, with 12 bases between the two ends. The CDR3 here is CASSLALGWSSYEQYV. The CDR3 DNA sequence: TGTGCCAGCAGCTTAGCGCTGGGATGGAGCTCCTACGAGCAGTACGTC.

The chain carries TRBV7-9 and TRBJ2-7; 11 bases match TRBD1. Looked up from germline, CDR1 is SEHNR and CDR2 is FQNEAQ (reference sequence). The J segment lost 5 bases and the V segment lost 3 bases, leaving 6 bases of the junction unmatched. There are 15 residues in the CDR3. The CDR3 loop is CASSFGDRGVDEQYF. The CDR3 DNA reads as TGTGCCAGCAGCTTCGGGGACAGGGGGGTCGACGAGCAGTACTTC.

Only a few counts were recorded for this clonotype. The chain links TRBV7-9 to TRBJ1-1; D gene uncertain. Trimming cost V 3 bases and J 3 bases, with 8 bases left between them. CDR3 length: 13 residues. CDR1 and CDR2 (germline): SEHNR, FQNEAQ (reference sequence). CDR3 residues: CASSFGGHTEAFF. CDR3 nucleotides: TGTGCCAGCAGCTTCGGAGGGCACACTGAAGCTTTCTTT.

The sample holds a few counts of this clonotype. The chain carries TRBV4-1 and TRBJ2-7; 9 nucleotides match TRBD1. Losses at the gene ends were 3 bases for V and 4 bases for J; bases not matched to a gene: 4. There are 14 residues in the CDR3. Per the germline V gene, CDR1 is MGHRA and CDR2 is YSYEKL. CDR3 coding DNA: TGCGCCAGCAGCCAGACCGGGACAGGGTACGAGCAGTACTTC. This encodes CASSQTGTGYEQYF.

This clonotype appeared a few times. V gene TRBV19 combines with J gene TRBJ2-5; D not resolved. Trimming cost V 6 bases and J 3 bases, with 14 bases left between them. The CDR3 has 14 residues. From germline, CDR1 is LNHDA and CDR2 SQIVND (reference sequence). The CDR3 bases are TGTGCCAGTAGCACGGATAATTTCGAAGAGACCCAGTACTTC. It specifies CASSTDNFEETQYF.

This clonotype occurred a few times. The chain is built from TRBV4-1 and TRBJ2-7, with 12 bases that match TRBD1. V dropped 1 base and J dropped 6; count of bases not matched to a gene: 10. The germline V gene has CDR1 MGHRA and CDR2 YSYEKL. The CDR3 loop spans 17 amino acids. Written as DNA, the CDR3 is TGCGCCAGCAGCCAAGTCTCGCCGGGACAGGGGGCAAGCGAGCAGTACGTC. Translating gives CASSQVSPGQGASEQYV.

This clonotype appeared many times. V and J are TRBV12-3 or TRBV12-4 and TRBJ2-3; a weak D match, TRBD2 (6 bases). Deletions cut 5 bases from V and 6 bases from J, with 15 bases between. The CDR3 is 14 amino acids. The CDR3 loop is CASSPVQGGDTQYF. CDR3 in DNA: TGTGCCAGCAGTCCCGTCCAGGGAGGCGATACGCAGTATTTT.

This chain joins TRBV7-9 and TRBJ2-4, with a tentative D call TRBD1 (6 bases). The V end lost 6 bases, the J end lost 7 bases, and 19 bases lay between the germline ends. Germline V gene lookup returns CDR1 SEHNR and CDR2 FQNEAQ (reference sequence). This CDR3 has 15 residues. The CDR3 loop reads CASSPPLQGRNIQYF. In DNA form, the CDR3 reads TGTGCCAGCAGTCCCCCCCTTCAGGGGCGGAACATTCAGTACTTC. Using reference TRBV7-9 and TRBJ2-4 for the parts outside the CDR3, the full variable domain is DTGVSQNPRHKITKRGQNVTFRCDPISEHNRLYWYRQTLGQGPEFLTYFQNEAQLEKSRLLSDRFSAERPKGSFSTLEIQRTEQGDSAMYLCASSPPLQGRNIQYFGAGTRLSVL.